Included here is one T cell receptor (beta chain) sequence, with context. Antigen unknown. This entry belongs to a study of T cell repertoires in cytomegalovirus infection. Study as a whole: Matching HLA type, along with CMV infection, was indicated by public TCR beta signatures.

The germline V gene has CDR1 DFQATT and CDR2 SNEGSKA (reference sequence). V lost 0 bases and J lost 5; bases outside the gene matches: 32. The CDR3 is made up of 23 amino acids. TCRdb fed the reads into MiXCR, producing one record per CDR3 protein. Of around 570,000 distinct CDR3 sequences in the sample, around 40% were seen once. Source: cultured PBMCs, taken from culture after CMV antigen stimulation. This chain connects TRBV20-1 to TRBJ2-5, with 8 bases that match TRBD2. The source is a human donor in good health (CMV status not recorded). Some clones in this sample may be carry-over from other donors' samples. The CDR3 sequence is CSAREADRRWERGNFVPIETQYF. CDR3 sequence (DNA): TGCAGTGCTAGAGAAGCAGACCGGCGTTGGGAGCGGGGGAACTTCGTCCCTATTGAGACCCAGTACTTC.